Listed here are 26 T cell receptor beta chains from one sample, sequenced in a study of T-cell reconstitution after alpha-beta-depleted transplantation in children. During its preparation, the TCRbeta library received unique molecular identifiers. TCRdb re-derived calls from the PCR reads in MiXCR, one entry per CDR3 protein. The table lists 100,000 to 120,000 distinct CDR3 sequences, approximately 10% of them singletons. Specimen: PBMCs from the stem cell graft donor, collected from the stem cell graft. All receptors come from a human donor who donated a stem cell graft to a child with acute lymphoblastic leukemia.

In this sample, this clonotype turned up many times. This sequence joins TRBV24-1 and TRBJ2-6; 12 positions agree with TRBD2. The CDR3 is made up of 17 amino acids. The trim removed 6 bases at V and 1 base at J, leaving 3 bases unmatched. Germline V lookup: CDR1 KGHDR, CDR2 SFDVKD. This CDR3 reads CATSKGLAGSGANVLTF. As DNA, the CDR3 is TGTGCCACCAGTAAAGGACTAGCGGGATCTGGGGCCAACGTCCTGACTTTC.

V usage is TRBV23-1 and J usage is TRBJ2-7; D call uncertain. TRBV23-1 is annotated as an ORF whose role is uncertain. The ends were cut back, 4 bases at V and 2 bases at J, with 15 bases in the middle. This CDR3 has 15 residues. The CDR3 nucleotides are TGCGCCAGCAGTCGCAGGCCTCAGGAGACCTACGAGCAGTACTTC. It specifies CASSRRPQETYEQYF.

Many counts were recorded for this clonotype. The CDR3 reads CASRRTYSEQFF. The CDR3 nucleotides are TGTGCCAGCAGGCGGACATATAGTGAGCAGTTCTTC. The V and J genes are TRBV6-2 or TRBV6-3 and TRBJ2-1, with D possibly TRBD1 on 5 matching bases. From germline, CDR1 is MNHEY and CDR2 SVGEGT. V shed 6 bases and J shed 9 bases, with 12 bases lying between them. There are 12 residues in the CDR3.

This clonotype appeared a few times. The chain has TRBV7-2 and TRBJ2-2; 10 bases match TRBD1. After removal of 2 bases from V and 2 bases from J, the junction contained 17 bases not matched to a gene. Germline CDR1 SGHTA, CDR2 FQGNSA. The CDR3 has 21 amino acids. The CDR3 bases are TGTGCCAGCAGCTTACCGCTCTCGGGACAGGGGCCACCAGACAACACCGGGGAGCTGTTTTTT. Protein sequence: CASSLPLSGQGPPDNTGELFF. The full variable domain, completed using reference TRBV7-2 and TRBJ2-2, is GAGVSQSPSNKVTEKGKDVELRCDPISGHTALYWYRQSLGQGLEFLIYFQGNSAPDKSGLPSDRFSAERTGGSVSTLTIQRTQQEDSAVYLCASSLPLSGQGPPDNTGELFFGEGSRLTVL.

This clonotype showed up many times. The rearrangement links TRBV29-1 to TRBJ2-1; 7 bases line up with TRBD1. With 3 bases clipped from V and 9 bases from J, the junction kept 5 bases outside the gene matches. The CDR3 contains 12 residues. The V gene's germline CDR1 is SQVTM and CDR2 ANQGSEA. The CDR3 here is CSVERDSGEQFF. The CDR3 bases are TGCAGCGTTGAGAGGGACAGCGGTGAGCAGTTCTTC.

This clonotype came up many times. The chain employs TRBV7-2 and TRBJ1-2; the D gene is possibly TRBD1 (5 bases). Germline V gene data show CDR1 as SGHTA and CDR2 as FQGNSA. The CDR3 extends over 15 amino acids. The V end lost 4 bases, the J end lost 0 bases, and 12 bases lay between the germline ends. CDR3 sequence: CASSSGALTNYGYTF. The CDR3 coding sequence is TGTGCCAGCAGCTCCGGGGCGCTAACTAACTATGGCTACACCTTC.

This clonotype was seen at least ten times. The junction does not match germline at one end; this may be a read error. The CDR3 DNA reads TGTGCTAGCAGCCGAGTGTTAGGGCAGACCCAGTACTTC. Residues: CASSRVLGQTQYF. This rearrangement joins TRBV7-7 to TRBJ2-5; D is undetermined. The CDR3 extends over 13 amino acids. Germline loops: CDR1 SSHAT, CDR2 FNYEAQ (reference sequence).

As concerns this clonotype: A read error may account for a junction end that differs from germline. The chain has TRBV12-3 or TRBV12-4 and TRBJ2-1, with 9 bases lining up with TRBD2. CDR3 length: 19 amino acids. The CDR3 nucleotides read TGTACCAGCAGCTCCCGGGTTAGCGGGGGTTCGGGCTCCTACAATGAGCAGTTCTTC. Translated: CTSSSRVSGGSGSYNEQFF.

This clonotype was counted many times. This rearrangement joins TRBV2 to TRBJ2-1; 9 bases match TRBD1. The CDR3 has 15 amino acids. J lost 6 bases, V lost 4 bases, and 7 bases had no gene match. Germline V gives CDR1 SNHLY, CDR2 FYNNEI. In DNA form, the CDR3 reads TGTGCCAGCAGTGTCGGGGACAGGGTCTCCAATGAGCAGTTCTTC. Amino acids: CASSVGDRVSNEQFF.

The sample holds many counts of this clonotype. This chain joins TRBV20-1 and TRBJ1-5, with a tentative D call TRBD1 (5 bases). V lost 3 bases to trimming and J lost 7 bases, with 10 bases between them. Germline lookup yields CDR1 DFQATT and CDR2 SNEGSKA (reference sequence). The CDR3 sequence is 12 residues long. The CDR3 region is CSASRATQPQHF. The CDR3 DNA reads as TGCAGTGCTAGCAGGGCGACACAGCCCCAGCATTTT.

The table lists this clonotype with many counts. The rearrangement uses TRBV18 and TRBJ2-7; D unclear. CDR1 is KGHSH, CDR2 LQKENI, per germline. The CDR3 is 13 residues long. V dropped 0 bases and J dropped 0 bases, with 3 bases sitting between them. The DNA for the CDR3 is TGTGCCAGCTCACCACCGAGCTCCTACGAGCAGTACTTC. The encoded protein is CASSPPSSYEQYF.

This clonotype was recorded at least ten times. The chain joins TRBV9 to TRBJ2-7, with a weak D call TRBD2 (5 bases). This CDR3 contains 14 residues. CDR1 and CDR2 (germline): SGDLS, YYNGEE. V lost 0 bases to trimming and J lost 6 bases, with 13 bases between them. The CDR3 region has the DNA TGTGCCAGCAGCGTAGTAGGGTCTAGCTCCGAGCAGTACTTC. Its protein is CASSVVGSSSEQYF.

The table lists this clonotype with many counts. The chain recombines TRBV7-2 with TRBJ2-7, with D possibly matching TRBD1 (8 bases). Germline lookup yields CDR1 SGHTA and CDR2 FQGNSA. This CDR3 is built from 14 residues. The ends were cut back, 5 bases at V and 2 bases at J, with 13 bases in the middle. The DNA for the CDR3 is TGTGCCAGCAGCCAACAGGGGGGGGCCTACGAGCAGTACTTC. Encoded protein: CASSQQGGAYEQYF.

With respect to this clonotype: One end of the junction fails to match germline, which may point to a read error. The chain carries TRBV10-3 and TRBJ1-6; possible D gene TRBD1, 5 bases. This CDR3 is built from 17 residues. CDR1 is ENHRY and CDR2 is SYGVKD in the germline V gene. CDR3 in DNA: TGTGCCTTCAGTTGGGTGGGGCCCAGCTCCTATAATTCACCCCTCCACTTT. Translated, it gives CAFSWVGPSSYNSPLHF.

The chain recombines TRBV5-1 with TRBJ2-7; 7 nucleotides align to TRBD1. CDR1 is SGHRS, CDR2 YFSETQ, per germline. The CDR3 is 15 amino acids. The V segment lost 1 base and the J segment 2 bases; nucleotides outside the gene matches: 6. The CDR3 sequence is CASSLNRGITYEQYF. CDR3 DNA sequence: TGCGCCAGCAGCTTGAACAGGGGCATAACCTACGAGCAGTACTTC.

This clonotype was found many times. The chain combines TRBV7-2 with TRBJ1-4; D uncertain. This CDR3 has 17 residues. The ends were cut back, 5 bases at V and 3 bases at J, with 19 bases in the middle. CDR1 and CDR2 (germline): SGHTA, FQGNSA. The CDR3 loop reads CASSQLGRWGPNEKLFF. The DNA of the CDR3 is TGTGCCAGCAGCCAGCTGGGCCGATGGGGTCCTAATGAAAAACTGTTTTTT.

This clonotype was seen repeatedly, ten times or more. The CDR3 sequence: CATSDPGHTREPTYNEQFF. For the CDR3, the DNA is TGTGCCACCAGTGACCCTGGACATACACGGGAGCCAACCTACAATGAGCAGTTCTTC. The rearrangement uses TRBV24-1 and TRBJ2-1; maybe TRBD2 (6 bases). The CDR3 contains 19 residues. Germline assignment: CDR1 KGHDR and CDR2 SFDVKD. With 4 bases removed from V and 2 bases from J, the gap between germline ends came to 23 bases.

This clonotype was observed at least ten times. A read error may produce the germline difference seen at one junction end. The chain employs TRBV20-1 and TRBJ2-6; D possibly matches TRBD1 or TRBD2 (6 bases each). The length of the CDR3 is 13 residues. The germline gives CDR1 DFQATT, CDR2 SNEGSKA (reference sequence). Written as DNA, the CDR3 is TGCAGTGCTACAGCGTCGGGGGCCAACGTCCTGAATTTC. The encoded protein is CSATASGANVLNF.

In its sample, this clonotype was seen many times. The chain carries TRBV6-1 and TRBJ1-2; D not resolved. The CDR3 is 13 residues long. The germline CDR1 and CDR2 sequences are MNHNS and SASEGT. Trimming shortened V by 6 bases and J by 1 base, and 9 bases separated the two germline ends. The CDR3 nucleotides read TGTGCCAGCAGCCGAACGGTTAACTATGGCTACACCTTC. Encoded protein: CASSRTVNYGYTF.

The chain links TRBV10-2 to TRBJ2-3, with 9 bases identical to TRBD2. The CDR3 is 16 amino acids. V trimming: 2 bases; J trimming: 3 bases; junction bases outside the gene matches: 6. The germline V gene has CDR1 WSHSY and CDR2 SAAADI. CDR3 amino acids: CASSEAGGGVTDTQYF. CDR3 DNA sequence: TGCGCCAGCAGTGAGGCTGGCGGGGGGGTGACAGATACGCAGTATTTT.

This clonotype was observed many times. The chain carries TRBV5-1 and TRBJ2-1, with D hard to call. CDR1 is SGHRS and CDR2 is YFSETQ in the germline V gene. The CDR3 totals 17 residues. V was cut by 4 bases and J by 0 bases, with 17 bases left in between. This CDR3 is CASSIRARVGSYNEQFF. The CDR3 DNA follows: TGCGCCAGCAGCATAAGAGCAAGGGTCGGCTCCTACAATGAGCAGTTCTTC.

This clonotype was recorded a few times. This chain uses TRBV7-2 with TRBJ2-7; TRBD2 matches 9 bases. This CDR3 has 16 amino acids. The germline CDR1 and CDR2 sequences are SGHTA and FQGNSA. V shed 5 bases and J 5 bases; nucleotides not matched to a gene: 13. CDR3 coding DNA: TGTGCCAGCAGCCACTCGCCCGGGACTAGCCCTAACGAGCAGTACTTC. Amino acid sequence: CASSHSPGTSPNEQYF. Based on the CDR3 plus reference TRBV7-2 and TRBJ2-7, the full variable domain is GAGVSQSPSNKVTEKGKDVELRCDPISGHTALYWYRQSLGQGLEFLIYFQGNSAPDKSGLPSDRFSAERTGGSVSTLTIQRTQQEDSAVYLCASSHSPGTSPNEQYFGPGTRLTVT.

This clonotype was observed at least ten times. J is TRBJ2-7 and V is TRBV9; possibly TRBD1 or TRBD2 for D (5 bases each). CDR3 length: 15 residues. CDR1 and CDR2 from the germline V gene are SGDLS and YYNGEE. The V and J ends lost 0 bases and 0 bases respectively, with 10 bases between them. CDR3 amino acids: CASSVEEGTSYEQYF. CDR3 DNA sequence: TGTGCCAGCAGCGTAGAAGAGGGGACCTCCTACGAGCAGTACTTC.

This clonotype was detected many times. The V gene is TRBV20-1, the J gene TRBJ2-7, with D possibly being TRBD1 (5 bases). Germline V gene sequence: CDR1 DFQATT, CDR2 SNEGSKA (reference sequence). The CDR3 loop spans 11 amino acids. Trimming stripped 7 bases from V and 2 bases from J, with 9 bases between. The CDR3 region is CSGGLAYEQYF. CDR3 nucleotides: TGCAGTGGGGGCCTTGCCTACGAGCAGTACTTC.

Ten or more counts support this clonotype. This chain joins TRBV7-2 and TRBJ2-7; D uncertain. The germline gives CDR1 SGHTA, CDR2 FQGNSA. CDR3 length: 13 amino acids. V was pared by 2 bases and J by 5 bases, with 10 bases between. CDR3 sequence (DNA): TGTGCCAGCAGCTTATCTTTGGACCACGAGCAGTACTTC. The encoded protein is CASSLSLDHEQYF. Together with reference TRBV7-2 and TRBJ2-7, the CDR3 gives the full variable domain: GAGVSQSPSNKVTEKGKDVELRCDPISGHTALYWYRQSLGQGLEFLIYFQGNSAPDKSGLPSDRFSAERTGGSVSTLTIQRTQQEDSAVYLCASSLSLDHEQYFGPGTRLTVT.

This clonotype was seen repeatedly, ten times or more. V gene TRBV7-6 combines with J gene TRBJ2-1; D not certain. Germline CDR1 SGHVS, CDR2 FNYEAQ. V lost 5 bases, J lost 4 bases, and 6 bases lay in between. This CDR3 comprises 12 residues. CDR3 region: CASSNPYNEQFF. As DNA, the CDR3 is TGTGCCAGCAGCAACCCATACAATGAGCAGTTCTTC.